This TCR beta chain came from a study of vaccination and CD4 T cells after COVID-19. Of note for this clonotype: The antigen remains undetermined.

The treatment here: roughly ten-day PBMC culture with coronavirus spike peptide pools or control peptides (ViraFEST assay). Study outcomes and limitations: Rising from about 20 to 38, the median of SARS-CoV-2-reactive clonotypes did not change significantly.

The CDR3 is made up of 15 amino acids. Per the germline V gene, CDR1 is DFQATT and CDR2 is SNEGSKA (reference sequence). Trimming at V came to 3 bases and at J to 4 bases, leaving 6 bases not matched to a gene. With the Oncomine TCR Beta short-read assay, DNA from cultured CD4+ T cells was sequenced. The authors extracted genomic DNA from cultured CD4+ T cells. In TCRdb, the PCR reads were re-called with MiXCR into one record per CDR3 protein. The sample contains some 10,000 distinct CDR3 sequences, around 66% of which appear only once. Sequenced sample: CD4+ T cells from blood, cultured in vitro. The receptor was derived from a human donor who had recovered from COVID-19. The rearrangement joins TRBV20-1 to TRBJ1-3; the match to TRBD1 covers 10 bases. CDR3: CSASRQGAGGNTIYF. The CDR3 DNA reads TGCAGTGCTAGTAGACAGGGGGCCGGGGGAAACACCATATATTTT.